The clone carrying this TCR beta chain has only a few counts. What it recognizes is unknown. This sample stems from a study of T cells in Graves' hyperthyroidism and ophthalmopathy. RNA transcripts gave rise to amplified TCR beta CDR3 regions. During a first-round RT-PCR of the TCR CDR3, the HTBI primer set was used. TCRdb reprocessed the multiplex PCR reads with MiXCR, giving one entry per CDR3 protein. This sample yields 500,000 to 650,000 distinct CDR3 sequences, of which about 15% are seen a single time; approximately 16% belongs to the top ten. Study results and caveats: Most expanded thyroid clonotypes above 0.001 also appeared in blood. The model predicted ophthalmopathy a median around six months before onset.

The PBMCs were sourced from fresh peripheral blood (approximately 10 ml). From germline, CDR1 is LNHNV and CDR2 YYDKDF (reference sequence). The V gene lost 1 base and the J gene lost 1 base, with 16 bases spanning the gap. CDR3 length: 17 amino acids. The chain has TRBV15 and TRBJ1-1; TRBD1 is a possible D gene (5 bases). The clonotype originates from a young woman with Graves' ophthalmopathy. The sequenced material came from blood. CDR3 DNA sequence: TGTGCCACCAGCAGAGGCCGACAGCCAAGTAAGAACACTGAAGCTTTCTTT. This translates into CATSRGRQPSKNTEAFF. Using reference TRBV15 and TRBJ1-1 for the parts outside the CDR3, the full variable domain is DAMVIQNPRYQVTQFGKPVTLSCSQTLNHNVMYWYQQKSSQAPKLLFHYYDKDFNNEADTPDNFQSRRPNTSFCFLDIRSPGLGDTAMYLCATSRGRQPSKNTEAFFGQGTRLTVV.